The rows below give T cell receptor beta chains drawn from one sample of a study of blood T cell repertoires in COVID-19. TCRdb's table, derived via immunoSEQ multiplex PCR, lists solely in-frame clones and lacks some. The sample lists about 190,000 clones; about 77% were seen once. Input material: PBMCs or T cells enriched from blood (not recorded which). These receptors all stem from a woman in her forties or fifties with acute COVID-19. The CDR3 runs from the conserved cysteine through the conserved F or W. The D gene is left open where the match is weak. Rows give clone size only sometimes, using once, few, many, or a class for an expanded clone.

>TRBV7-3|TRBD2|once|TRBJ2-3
CASSWLAGRPDTQYF
TGTGCCAGCAGCTGGCTAGCGGGCAGGCCAGATACGCAGTATTTT
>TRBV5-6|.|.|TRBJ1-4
CASSLWSREKLFF
TGTGCCAGCAGCTTGTGGTCGAGGGAAAAACTGTTTTTT
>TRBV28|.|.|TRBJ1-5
CASTYGRQPQHF
TGTGCCAGCACGTATGGGCGTCAGCCCCAGCATTTT
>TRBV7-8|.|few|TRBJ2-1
CASSLVGAYNEQFF
TGTGCCAGCAGCTTAGTCGGAGCCTACAATGAGCAGTTCTTC
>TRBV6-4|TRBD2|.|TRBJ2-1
CASSPVVAGNNEQFF
TGTGCCAGCAGTCCCGTGGTAGCGGGTAACAATGAGCAGTTCTTC
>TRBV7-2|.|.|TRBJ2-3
CASSLGARVDTQYF
TGTGCCAGCAGCTTAGGGGCCAGGGTGGATACGCAGTATTTT
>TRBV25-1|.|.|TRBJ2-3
CASSEYAGTDTQYF
TGTGCCAGCAGTGAATATGCGGGTACAGATACGCAGTATTTT
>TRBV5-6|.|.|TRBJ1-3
CASSGGSADSGNTIYF
TGTGCCAGCAGCGGGGGGTCCGCAGACTCTGGAAACACCATATATTTT
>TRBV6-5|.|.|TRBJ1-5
CASRGWQRGEPQHF
TGTGCCAGCAGAGGATGGCAGCGAGGAGAGCCCCAGCATTTT
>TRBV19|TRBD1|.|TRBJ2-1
CASSMGQGRYNEQFF
TGTGCCAGTAGCATGGGACAGGGGAGGTACAATGAGCAGTTCTTC
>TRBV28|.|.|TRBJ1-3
CASSQWAGGSGNTIYF
TGTGCCAGCAGTCAGTGGGCGGGGGGCTCTGGAAACACCATATATTTT
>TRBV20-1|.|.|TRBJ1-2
CSARPNGYTF
TGCAGTGCTAGACCTAATGGCTACACCTTC
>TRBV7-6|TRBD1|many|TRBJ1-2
CASSSGTGALSSYGYTF
TGTGCCAGCAGCTCCGGGACAGGGGCTCTCTCTTCCTATGGCTACACCTTC
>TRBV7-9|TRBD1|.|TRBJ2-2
CASSPAGTERSGELFF
TGTGCCAGCAGCCCAGCTGGGACAGAGCGTTCCGGGGAGCTGTTTTTT